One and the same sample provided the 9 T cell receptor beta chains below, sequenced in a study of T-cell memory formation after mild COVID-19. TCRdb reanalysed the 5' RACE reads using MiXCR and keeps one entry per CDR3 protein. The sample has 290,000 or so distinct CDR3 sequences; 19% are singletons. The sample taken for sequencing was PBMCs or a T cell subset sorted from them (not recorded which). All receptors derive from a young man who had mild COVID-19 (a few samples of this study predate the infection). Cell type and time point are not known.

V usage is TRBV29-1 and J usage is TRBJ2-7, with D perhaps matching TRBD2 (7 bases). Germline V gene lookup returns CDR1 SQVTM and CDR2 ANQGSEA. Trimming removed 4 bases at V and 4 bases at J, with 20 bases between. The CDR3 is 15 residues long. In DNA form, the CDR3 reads TGCAGCGTTGTCCCCCGGGTGGGGGGGCGGTACGAGCAGTACTTC. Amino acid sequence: CSVVPRVGGRYEQYF.

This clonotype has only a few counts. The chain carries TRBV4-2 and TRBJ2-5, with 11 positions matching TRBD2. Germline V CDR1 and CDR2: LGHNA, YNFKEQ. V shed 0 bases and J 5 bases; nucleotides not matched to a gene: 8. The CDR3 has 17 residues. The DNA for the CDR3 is TGTGCCAGCAGCCAAGAGGCCCTAGCGGGGGGTGTTGAGACCCAGTACTTC. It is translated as CASSQEALAGGVETQYF.

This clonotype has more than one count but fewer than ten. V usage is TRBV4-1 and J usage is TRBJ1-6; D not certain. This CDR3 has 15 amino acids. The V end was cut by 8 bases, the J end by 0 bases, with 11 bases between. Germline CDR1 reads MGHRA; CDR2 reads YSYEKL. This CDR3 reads CASGLGSSYNSPLHF. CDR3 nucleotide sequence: TGCGCCAGCGGTCTGGGGAGCTCCTATAATTCACCCCTCCACTTT.

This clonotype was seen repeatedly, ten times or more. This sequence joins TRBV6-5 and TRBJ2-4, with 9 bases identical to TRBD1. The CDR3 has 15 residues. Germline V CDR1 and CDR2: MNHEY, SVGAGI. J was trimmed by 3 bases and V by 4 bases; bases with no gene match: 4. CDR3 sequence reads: CASSSPGQGKNIQYF. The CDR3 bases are TGTGCCAGCAGTTCCCCGGGACAGGGCAAAAACATTCAGTACTTC.

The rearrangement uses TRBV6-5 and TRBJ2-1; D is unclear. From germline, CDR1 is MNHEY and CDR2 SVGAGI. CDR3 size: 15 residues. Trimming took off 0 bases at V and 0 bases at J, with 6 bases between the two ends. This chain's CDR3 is CASSYSIGSYNEQFF. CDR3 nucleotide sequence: TGTGCCAGCAGTTACTCCATTGGCTCCTACAATGAGCAGTTCTTC.

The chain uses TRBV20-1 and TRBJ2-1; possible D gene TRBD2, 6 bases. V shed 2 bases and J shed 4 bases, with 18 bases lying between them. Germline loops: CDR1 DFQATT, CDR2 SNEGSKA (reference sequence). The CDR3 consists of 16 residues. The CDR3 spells CSARRKDYLQYNEQFF. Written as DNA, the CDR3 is TGCAGTGCTAGACGTAAGGACTACCTACAATACAATGAGCAGTTCTTC.

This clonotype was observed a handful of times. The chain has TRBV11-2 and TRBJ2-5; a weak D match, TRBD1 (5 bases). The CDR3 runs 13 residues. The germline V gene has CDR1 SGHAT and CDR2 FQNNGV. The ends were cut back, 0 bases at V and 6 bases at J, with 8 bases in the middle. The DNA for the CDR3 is TGTGCCAGCAGCTTAGATCAGGACAAGACCCAGTACTTC. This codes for CASSLDQDKTQYF.

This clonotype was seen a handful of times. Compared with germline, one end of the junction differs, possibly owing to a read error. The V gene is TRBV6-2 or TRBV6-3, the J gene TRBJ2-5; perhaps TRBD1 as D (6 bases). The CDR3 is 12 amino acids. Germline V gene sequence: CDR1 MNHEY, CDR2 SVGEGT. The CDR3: CASSRTGSSFDF. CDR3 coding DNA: TGTGCCAGCAGTCGTACAGGGTCTAGTTTCGACTTC.

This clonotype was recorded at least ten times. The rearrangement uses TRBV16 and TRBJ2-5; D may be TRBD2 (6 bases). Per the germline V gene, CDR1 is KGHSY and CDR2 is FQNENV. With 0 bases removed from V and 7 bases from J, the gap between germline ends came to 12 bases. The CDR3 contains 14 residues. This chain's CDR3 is CASSQSGGSGTQYF. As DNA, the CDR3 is TGTGCCAGCAGCCAATCAGGAGGGTCCGGGACCCAGTACTTC.